Shown below are 9 T cell receptor beta chains from a single sample sequenced in a study of early T cells in non-severe SARS-CoV-2 infection. TCRdb re-called the 5' RACE reads through MiXCR, storing one row per CDR3 protein. This table has about 23,000 distinct CDR3 sequences, nearly 5.5% appearing once. Material for sequencing was whole blood. These receptors were obtained from an adult who was a healthcare worker with PCR-confirmed SARS-CoV-2 infection or an uninfected control (not recorded which).

The chain couples TRBV12-3 or TRBV12-4 to TRBJ2-3; D is tentatively TRBD1 or TRBD2 (5 bases each). The CDR3 is made up of 15 amino acids. Deletions cut 7 bases from V and 4 bases from J, with 18 bases between. The CDR3: CASTGTIPGADTQYF. CDR3 coding DNA: TGTGCCAGCACCGGGACCATCCCGGGCGCAGATACGCAGTATTTT.

This clonotype was recorded many times. The chain carries TRBV24-1 and TRBJ2-1, with D possibly called TRBD1 or TRBD2 (6 bases each). Germline V gene sequence: CDR1 KGHDR, CDR2 SFDVKD. V lost 6 bases and J lost 9, with 20 bases in between. There are 15 residues in the CDR3. CDR3 DNA: TGTGCCACCAGTACAAGGGGGACTGCCTTGGCTGAGCAGTTCTTC. It codes for CATSTRGTALAEQFF.

The CDR3 DNA reads as TGTGCCAGCAGCTTAAACGGAGACCGCCACAATGAGCAGTTCTTC. Translating it yields CASSLNGDRHNEQFF. The chain employs TRBV7-2 and TRBJ2-1; no definite D call. This CDR3 spans 15 amino acids. V was shortened by 2 bases and J by 5 bases, with 13 bases between the two germline ends. Germline CDR1 and CDR2: SGHTA and FQGNSA.

The V gene is TRBV6-2 or TRBV6-3, the J gene TRBJ2-3; perhaps D is TRBD1 or TRBD2 (6 bases each). This CDR3 contains 16 residues. The V and J ends lost 0 bases and 2 bases respectively, with 12 bases between them. Germline-derived CDR1 and CDR2 are MNHEY and SVGEGT. CDR3 DNA sequence: TGTGCCAGCAGTTACTCATCTGCGGGACACACAGATACGCAGTATTTT. It specifies CASSYSSAGHTDTQYF.

This clonotype was detected ten times or more. The CDR3 DNA reads TGCGCCAGCAGCCAAGGTTACAGGGCAGATTCACCCCTCCACTTT. The encoded protein is CASSQGYRADSPLHF. The chain uses TRBV4-3 and TRBJ1-6, with TRBD1 as a possible D gene (6 bases). The V gene lost 1 base and the J gene lost 8 bases, with 12 bases spanning the gap. CDR3 length: 15 amino acids. Germline V gene sequence: CDR1 LGHNA, CDR2 YSLEER.

This clonotype was recorded at least ten times. J is TRBJ2-3 and V is TRBV20-1; 11 bases agree with TRBD2. Germline V CDR1 and CDR2: DFQATT, SNEGSKA (reference sequence). The junction had 6 bases not matched to a gene; V was cut back by 4 bases and J by 3 bases. This CDR3 contains 15 residues. As DNA, the CDR3 is TGCAGTGCTATGCTAGCGGGAGGAGTAACAGATACGCAGTATTTT. The encoded protein is CSAMLAGGVTDTQYF.

Note on this clonotype: Being one base from a much bigger clone, this may be a read error. The chain uses TRBV7-6 and TRBJ2-3; 8 bases fit TRBD2. Germline V gives CDR1 SGHVS, CDR2 FNYEAQ. The CDR3 totals 13 residues. This CDR3 is CASSPELADTPYF. CDR3 coding DNA: TGTGCCAGCAGCCCGGAACTAGCGGATACGCCGTATTTT.

This clonotype was counted ten times or more. The chain combines TRBV7-9 with TRBJ2-1, with D unresolved. Germline V CDR1 and CDR2: SEHNR, FQNEAQ (reference sequence). This CDR3 has 15 amino acids. V lost 5 bases and J lost 5, with 16 bases in between. The CDR3 loop reads CASSLISPPNNEQFF. In DNA, the CDR3 is TGTGCCAGCAGCCTTATCTCTCCCCCTAACAATGAGCAGTTCTTC.

In the case of this clonotype: A much larger clone is a single base away; this may be a read error. The rearrangement links TRBV29-1 to TRBJ2-3; possibly TRBD1 for D (5 bases). The CDR3 extends over 12 amino acids. The germline gives CDR1 SQVTM, CDR2 ANQGSEA. Between the trimmed V and J ends, which lost 5 bases and 1 base, there was a span of 7 bases. CDR3 DNA sequence: TGCAGCGTTACACAGGGCACAGATACGCAGTATTTT. Amino acid sequence: CSVTQGTDTQYF.